This TCR beta chain derives from a study of CD4+ T cells in melanoma. Findings and caveats of the study: In melanoma, neoantigen-specific CD4+ T cells reportedly differed in differentiation state.

The germline V and J ends were trimmed by 4 bases and 4 bases, with 17 bases remaining between them. CDR1 and CDR2 from the germline V gene are SGDLS and YYNGEE. This CDR3 has 15 residues. TCRdb keeps only in-frame clones here, not all; method: immunoSEQ multiplex PCR. This sample has tens of thousands of clones, with around 79% found just once. Comments on this clone: Its antigen is not known.

The clonotype comes from a human donor with melanoma. The chain joins TRBV9 to TRBJ1-2; D call uncertain. The specimen sequenced was cells from a culture (not recorded whether cultured in vitro). CDR3 in amino acids: CASSSSSAVLYGYTF. The CDR3 coding sequence is TGTGCCAGCAGCTCTTCTTCGGCAGTCCTCTATGGCTACACCTTC.